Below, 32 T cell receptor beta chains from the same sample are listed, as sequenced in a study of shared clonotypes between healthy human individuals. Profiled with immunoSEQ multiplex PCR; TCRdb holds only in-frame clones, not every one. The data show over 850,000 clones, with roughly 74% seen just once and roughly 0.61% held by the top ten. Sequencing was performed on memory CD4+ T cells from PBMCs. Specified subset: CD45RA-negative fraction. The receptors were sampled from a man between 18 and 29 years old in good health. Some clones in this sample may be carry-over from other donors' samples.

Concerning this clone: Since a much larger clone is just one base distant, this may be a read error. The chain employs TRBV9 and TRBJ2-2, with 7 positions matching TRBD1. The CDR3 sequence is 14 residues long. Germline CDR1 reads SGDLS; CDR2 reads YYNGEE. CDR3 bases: TGTGCCAGCAGCGCGGGACAGTGGTCCGGGGAGCCGTTTTTT. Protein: CASSAGQWSGEPFF.

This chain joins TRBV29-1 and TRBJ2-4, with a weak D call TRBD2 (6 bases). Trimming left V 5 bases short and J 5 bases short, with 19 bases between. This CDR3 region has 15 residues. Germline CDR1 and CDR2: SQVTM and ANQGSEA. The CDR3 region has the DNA TGCAGCGTTAGGGCAGGAGGAGGGAGCCAAAACATTCAGTACTTC. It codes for CSVRAGGGSQNIQYF.

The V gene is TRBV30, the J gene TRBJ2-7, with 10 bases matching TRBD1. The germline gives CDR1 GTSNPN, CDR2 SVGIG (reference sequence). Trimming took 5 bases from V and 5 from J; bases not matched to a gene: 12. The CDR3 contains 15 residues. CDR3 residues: CAWGRPGQGNNEQYF. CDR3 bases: TGTGCCTGGGGCAGGCCGGGACAGGGGAACAACGAGCAGTACTTC.

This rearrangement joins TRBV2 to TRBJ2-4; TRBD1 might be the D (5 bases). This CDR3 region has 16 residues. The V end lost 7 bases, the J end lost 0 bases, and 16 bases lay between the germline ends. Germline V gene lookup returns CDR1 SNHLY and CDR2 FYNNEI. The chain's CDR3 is CASTPGAFLAKNIQYF. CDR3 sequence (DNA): TGTGCCAGCACCCCTGGGGCTTTCCTAGCCAAAAACATTCAGTACTTC. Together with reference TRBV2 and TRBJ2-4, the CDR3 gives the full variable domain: EPEVTQTPSHQVTQMGQEVILRCVPISNHLYFYWYRQILGQKVEFLVSFYNNEISEKSEIFDDQFSVERPDGSNFTLKIRSTKLEDSAMYFCASTPGAFLAKNIQYFGAGTRLSVL.

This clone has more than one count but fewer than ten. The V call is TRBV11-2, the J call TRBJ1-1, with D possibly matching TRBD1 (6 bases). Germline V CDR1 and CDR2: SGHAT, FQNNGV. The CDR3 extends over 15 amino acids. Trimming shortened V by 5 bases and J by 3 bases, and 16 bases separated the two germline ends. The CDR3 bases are TGTGCCAGCAGCCACGTACGGGGGCCGTACACTGAAGCTTTCTTT. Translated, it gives CASSHVRGPYTEAFF. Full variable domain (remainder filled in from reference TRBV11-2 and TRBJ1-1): EAGVAQSPRYKIIEKRQSVAFWCNPISGHATLYWYQQILGQGPKLLIQFQNNGVVDDSQLPKDRFSAERLKGVDSTLKIQPAKLEDSAVYLCASSHVRGPYTEAFFGQGTRLTVV.

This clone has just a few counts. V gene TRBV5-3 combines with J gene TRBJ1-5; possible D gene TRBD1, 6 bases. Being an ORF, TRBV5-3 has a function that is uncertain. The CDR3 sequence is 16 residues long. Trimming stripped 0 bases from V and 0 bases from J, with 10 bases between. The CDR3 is CARSLDRAYSNQPQHF. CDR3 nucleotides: TGTGCCAGAAGCTTGGACAGGGCTTATAGCAATCAGCCCCAGCATTTT.

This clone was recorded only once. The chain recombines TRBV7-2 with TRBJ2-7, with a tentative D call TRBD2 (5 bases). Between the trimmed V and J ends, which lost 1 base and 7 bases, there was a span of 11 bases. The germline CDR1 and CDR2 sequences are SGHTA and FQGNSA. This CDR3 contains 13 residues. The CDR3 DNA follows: TGTGCCAGCAGCTTAGGAGGGCCTCAGGAGCAGTACTTC. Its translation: CASSLGGPQEQYF.

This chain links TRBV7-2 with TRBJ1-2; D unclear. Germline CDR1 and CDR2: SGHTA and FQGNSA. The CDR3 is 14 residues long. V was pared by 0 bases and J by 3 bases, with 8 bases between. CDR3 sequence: CASSLAVGDYGYTF. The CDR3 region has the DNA TGTGCCAGCAGCTTAGCTGTTGGGGACTATGGCTACACCTTC.

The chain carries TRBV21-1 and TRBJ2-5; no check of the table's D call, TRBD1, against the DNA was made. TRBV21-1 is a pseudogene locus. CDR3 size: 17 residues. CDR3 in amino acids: CASPMGQGLVKRETQYF. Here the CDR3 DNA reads TGTGCCAGCCCCATGGGGCAGGGTCTTGTGAAGCGAGAGACCCAGTACTTC.

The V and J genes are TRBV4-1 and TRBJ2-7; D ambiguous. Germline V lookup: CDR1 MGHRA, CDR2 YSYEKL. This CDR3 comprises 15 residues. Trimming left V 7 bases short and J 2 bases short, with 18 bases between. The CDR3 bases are TGCGCCAGCACCCCTGACCTTGGCGGTACCTACGAGCAGTACTTC. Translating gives CASTPDLGGTYEQYF.

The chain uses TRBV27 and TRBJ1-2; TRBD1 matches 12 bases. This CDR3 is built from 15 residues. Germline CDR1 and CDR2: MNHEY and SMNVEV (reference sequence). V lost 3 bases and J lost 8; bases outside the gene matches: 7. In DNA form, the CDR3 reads TGTGCCAGCAGTTTCGCGGGACAGGGGGCTTCGGGCTACACCTTC. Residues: CASSFAGQGASGYTF.

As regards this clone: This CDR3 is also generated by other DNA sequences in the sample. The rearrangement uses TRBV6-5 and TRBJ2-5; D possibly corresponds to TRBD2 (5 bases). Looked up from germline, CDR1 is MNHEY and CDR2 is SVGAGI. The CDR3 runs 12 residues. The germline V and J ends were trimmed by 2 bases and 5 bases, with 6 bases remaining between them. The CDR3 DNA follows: TGTGCCAGCAGTTACAGAGGGGAGACCCAGTACTTC. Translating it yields CASSYRGETQYF.

Here the CDR3 reads CASSPRSGLAGQETQYF. In DNA, the CDR3 is TGTGCCAGCAGCCCGCGGAGCGGACTAGCGGGACAAGAGACCCAGTACTTC. The V call is TRBV7-7, the J call TRBJ2-5; TRBD2 matches at 12 bases. J lost 2 bases, V lost 5 bases, and 9 bases had no gene match. This CDR3 is 17 amino acids long. Germline values: CDR1 SSHAT, CDR2 FNYEAQ (reference sequence).

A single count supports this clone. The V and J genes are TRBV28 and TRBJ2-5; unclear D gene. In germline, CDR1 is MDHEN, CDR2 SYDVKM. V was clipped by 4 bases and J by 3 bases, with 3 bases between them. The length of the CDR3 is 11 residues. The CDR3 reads CASSYKETQYF. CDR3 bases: TGTGCCAGCAGTTATAAAGAGACCCAGTACTTC.

This chain's CDR3 is CASSDDPGNTIYF. The DNA for the CDR3 is TGCGCCAGCAGCGACGACCCCGGGAACACCATATATTTT. The J gene is TRBJ1-3, the V gene TRBV5-1, with D unresolved. V gave up 4 bases and J gave up 7 bases, with 12 bases separating them. Germline CDR1 reads SGHRS; CDR2 reads YFSETQ. CDR3 length equals 13 residues. The variable domain in full, with the rest retrieved from reference TRBV5-1 and TRBJ1-3, is KAGVTQTPRYLIKTRGQQVTLSCSPISGHRSVSWYQQTPGQGLQFLFEYFSETQRNKGNFPGRFSGRQFSNSRSEMNVSTLELGDSALYLCASSDDPGNTIYFGEGSWLTVV.

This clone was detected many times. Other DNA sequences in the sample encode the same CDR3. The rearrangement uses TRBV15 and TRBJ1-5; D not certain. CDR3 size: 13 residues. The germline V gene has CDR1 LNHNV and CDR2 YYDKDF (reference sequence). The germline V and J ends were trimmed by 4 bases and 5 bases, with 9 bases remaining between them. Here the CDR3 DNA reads TGTGCCACCAGCATCTCGGGTGATCAGCCCCAGCATTTT. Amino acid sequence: CATSISGDQPQHF.

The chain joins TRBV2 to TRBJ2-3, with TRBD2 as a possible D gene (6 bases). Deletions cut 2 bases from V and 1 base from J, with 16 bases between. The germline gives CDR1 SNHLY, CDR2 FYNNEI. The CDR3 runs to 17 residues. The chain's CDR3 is CASSELSSVAGTDTQYF. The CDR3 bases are TGTGCCAGCAGTGAACTGTCCTCGGTAGCGGGCACAGATACGCAGTATTTT.

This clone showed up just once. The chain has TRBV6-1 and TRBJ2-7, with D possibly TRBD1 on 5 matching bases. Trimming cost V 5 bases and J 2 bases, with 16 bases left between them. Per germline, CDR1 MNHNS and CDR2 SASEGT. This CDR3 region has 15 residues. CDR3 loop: CASSPRQTNTYEQYF. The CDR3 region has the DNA TGTGCCAGCAGTCCCAGACAGACGAATACCTACGAGCAGTACTTC.

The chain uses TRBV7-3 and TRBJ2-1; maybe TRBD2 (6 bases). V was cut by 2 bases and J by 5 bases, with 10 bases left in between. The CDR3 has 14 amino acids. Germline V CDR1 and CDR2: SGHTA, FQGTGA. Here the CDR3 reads CASSLPGGNNEQFF. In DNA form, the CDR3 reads TGTGCCAGCAGCTTACCAGGAGGGAACAATGAGCAGTTCTTC.

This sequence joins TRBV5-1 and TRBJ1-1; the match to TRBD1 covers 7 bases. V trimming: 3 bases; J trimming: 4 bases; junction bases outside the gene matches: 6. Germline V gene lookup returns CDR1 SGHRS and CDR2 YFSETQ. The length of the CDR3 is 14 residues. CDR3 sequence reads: CASSSEGQSTEAFF. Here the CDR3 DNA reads TGCGCCAGCAGCTCCGAGGGACAGTCCACTGAAGCTTTCTTT.

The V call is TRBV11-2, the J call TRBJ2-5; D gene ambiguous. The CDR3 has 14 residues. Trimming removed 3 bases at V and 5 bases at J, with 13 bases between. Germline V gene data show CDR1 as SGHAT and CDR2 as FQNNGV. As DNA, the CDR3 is TGTGCCAGCAGCTTGGAGATTACGTTGGAGACCCAGTACTTC. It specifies CASSLEITLETQYF.

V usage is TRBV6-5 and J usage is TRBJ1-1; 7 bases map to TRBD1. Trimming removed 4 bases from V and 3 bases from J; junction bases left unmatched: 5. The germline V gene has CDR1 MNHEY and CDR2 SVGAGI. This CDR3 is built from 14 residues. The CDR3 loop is CASSSRTGDTEAFF. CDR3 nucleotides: TGTGCCAGCAGTTCCCGGACAGGCGACACTGAAGCTTTCTTT.

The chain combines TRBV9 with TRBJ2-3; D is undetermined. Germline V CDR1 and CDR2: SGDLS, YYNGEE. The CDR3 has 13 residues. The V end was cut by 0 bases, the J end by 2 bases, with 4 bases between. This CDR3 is CASSVAPTDTQYF. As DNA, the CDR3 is TGTGCCAGCAGCGTAGCCCCCACAGATACGCAGTATTTT.

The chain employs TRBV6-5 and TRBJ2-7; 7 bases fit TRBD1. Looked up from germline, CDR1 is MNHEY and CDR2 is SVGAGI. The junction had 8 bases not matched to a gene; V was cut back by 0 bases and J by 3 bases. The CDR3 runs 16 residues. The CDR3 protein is CASSYSTLGGGYEQYF. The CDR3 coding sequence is TGTGCCAGCAGTTACTCGACGTTAGGGGGCGGCTACGAGCAGTACTTC.

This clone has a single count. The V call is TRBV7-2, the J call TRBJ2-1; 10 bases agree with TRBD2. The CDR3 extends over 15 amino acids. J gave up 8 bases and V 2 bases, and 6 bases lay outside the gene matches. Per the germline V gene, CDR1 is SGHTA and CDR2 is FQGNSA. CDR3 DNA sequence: TGTGCCAGCAGCTTACCTAGCGGGAGTTTTGATGAGCAGTTCTTC. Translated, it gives CASSLPSGSFDEQFF.

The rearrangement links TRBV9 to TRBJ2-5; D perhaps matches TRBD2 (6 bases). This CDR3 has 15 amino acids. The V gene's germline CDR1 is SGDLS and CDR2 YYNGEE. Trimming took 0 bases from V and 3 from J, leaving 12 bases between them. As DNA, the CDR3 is TGTGCCAGCAGCGTAGGGGGACTCTATAAAGAGACCCAGTACTTC. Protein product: CASSVGGLYKETQYF.

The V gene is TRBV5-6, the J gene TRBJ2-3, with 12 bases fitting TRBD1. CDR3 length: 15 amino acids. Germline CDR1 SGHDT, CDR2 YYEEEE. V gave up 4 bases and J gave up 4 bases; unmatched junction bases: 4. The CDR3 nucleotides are TGTGCCAGCAGCCCGGGACAGGGGGCATCAGATACGCAGTATTTT. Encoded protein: CASSPGQGASDTQYF.

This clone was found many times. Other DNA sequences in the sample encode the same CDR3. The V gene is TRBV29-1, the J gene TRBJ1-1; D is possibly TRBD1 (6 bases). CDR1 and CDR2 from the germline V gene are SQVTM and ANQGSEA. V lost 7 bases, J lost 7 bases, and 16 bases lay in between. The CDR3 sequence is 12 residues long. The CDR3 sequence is CSGDTASVEAFF. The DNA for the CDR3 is TGCAGCGGGGACACGGCGTCGGTTGAAGCTTTCTTT.

DNA of the CDR3: TGCGCCAGCAGCCAAGTACCGGGGGCCGGGCGAGATACGCAGTATTTT. Translated, it gives CASSQVPGAGRDTQYF. The rearrangement joins TRBV4-1 to TRBJ2-3; D tentatively reads TRBD1 or TRBD2 (6 bases each). V was cut by 1 base and J by 5 bases, with 16 bases left in between. The CDR3 is made up of 16 amino acids. The germline CDR1 and CDR2 sequences are MGHRA and YSYEKL.

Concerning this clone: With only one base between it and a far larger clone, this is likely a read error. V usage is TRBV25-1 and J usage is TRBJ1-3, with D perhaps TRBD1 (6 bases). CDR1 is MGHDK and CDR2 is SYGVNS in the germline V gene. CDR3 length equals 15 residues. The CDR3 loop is CASSVSGTSGSTIYF. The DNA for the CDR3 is TGTGCCAGCAGTGTATCCGGGACATCCGGAAGCACCATATATTTT.

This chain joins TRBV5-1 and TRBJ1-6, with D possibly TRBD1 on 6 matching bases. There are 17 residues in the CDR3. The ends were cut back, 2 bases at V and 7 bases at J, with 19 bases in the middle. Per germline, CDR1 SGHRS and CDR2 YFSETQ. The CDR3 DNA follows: TGCGCCAGCAGCTTATTACCCAGGGGAAACGACAATTCACCCCTCCACTTT. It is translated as CASSLLPRGNDNSPLHF.

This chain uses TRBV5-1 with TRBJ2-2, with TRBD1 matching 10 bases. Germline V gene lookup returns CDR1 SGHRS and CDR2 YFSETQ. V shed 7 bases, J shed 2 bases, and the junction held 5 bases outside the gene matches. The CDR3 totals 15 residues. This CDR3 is CASAGTGVNTGELFF. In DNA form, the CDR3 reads TGCGCCAGCGCCGGGACAGGGGTTAACACCGGGGAGCTGTTTTTT.